This T cell receptor (beta chain) comes out of a study of cytomegalovirus exposure and HLA in healthy donors. This clone appeared once. The ends were cut back, 5 bases at V and 6 bases at J, with 14 bases in the middle. Germline CDR1 LNHNV, CDR2 YYDKDF (reference sequence). The CDR3 covers 14 residues. Vbeta (60) and Jbeta (13) primers were used in the PCR. Libraries were prepared by immunoSEQ multiplex PCR; TCRdb keeps only in-frame clonotypes and omits some of them. The sample carries 130,000 to 150,000 clones, roughly 85% recorded once. Source material: PBMCs. This chain connects TRBV15 to TRBJ1-3; a weak D match, TRBD1 (5 bases). The clonotype comes from a male donor in good health and CMV-seronegative. CDR3 sequence (DNA): TGTGCCACCAGCGTGGGGGGGGACTCAAACACCATATATTTT. This encodes CATSVGGDSNTIYF. Based on the CDR3 plus reference TRBV15 and TRBJ1-3, the full variable domain is DAMVIQNPRYQVTQFGKPVTLSCSQTLNHNVMYWYQQKSSQAPKLLFHYYDKDFNNEADTPDNFQSRRPNTSFCFLDIRSPGLGDTAMYLCATSVGGDSNTIYFGEGSWLTVV.